This T cell receptor (beta chain) was identified in a study of blood T cell repertoires in COVID-19. Some clones are missing from TCRdb's copy, which holds only in-frame ones; the method was immunoSEQ multiplex PCR. The sample lists about 180,000 clones; 89% were seen once. CDR1 and CDR2 from the germline V gene are SGHDN and FVKESK. CDR3 size: 16 residues. After removal of 5 bases from V and 1 base from J, the junction contained 7 bases not matched to a gene. The TCR comes from a woman aged 40 to 50 with acute COVID-19. V is TRBV14 and J is TRBJ2-2; TRBD2 aligns across 7 bases. The specimen was PBMCs or T cells enriched from blood (not recorded which). As DNA, the CDR3 is TGTGCCAGCAGCAAAAATAGCGGGTTGAACACCGGGGAGCTGTTTTTT. This encodes CASSKNSGLNTGELFF.